This note documents a single T cell receptor beta chain sequence. Assay used: immunoSEQ multiplex PCR; TCRdb lists only in-frame clones, some missing. The repertoire consists of about 280,000 clones, with roughly 86% occurring once and the leading ten covering 9.4%. J lost 5 bases, V lost 5 bases, and 8 bases had no gene match. The CDR3 runs to 15 residues. Germline values: CDR1 KGHSH, CDR2 LQKENI. The entry originates in a study of blood T cell repertoires in COVID-19. The clonotype originates from a man in his late teens or twenties with active or convalescent COVID-19. Sequencing was performed on peripheral blood. The rearrangement uses TRBV18 and TRBJ1-5, with 8 bases that match TRBD1. CDR3 in DNA: TGTGCCAGCTCAGCCGGGACAGGAGGCGATCAGCCCCAGCATTTT. Its protein is CASSAGTGGDQPQHF.